This is a list of T cell receptor beta chains from one sample in a study of blood T cells in healthy people across ages. One entry per CDR3 protein results from TCRdb running MiXCR on the 5' RACE reads. The sample yields about 2 million distinct CDR3 sequences, about 49% seen once. Sequencing used blood. These TCRs come from a woman in her thirties or forties in good health. Both conserved end residues are trimmed from each CDR3.

15,TRBJ2-4,TRBV18,ASSPPGSEGLGNIQY
13,TRBJ2-1,TRBV7-2,ASSLELAGSSEQF
13,TRBJ2-2,TRBV29-1,RVDGTTGMGGELF
11,.,TRBV6-5,ASSSDRTTEQY
13,TRBJ2-1,TRBV5-1,ASSFAGGFEDEQF
12,TRBJ1-2,TRBV20-1,SARDDRLNYGYT
13,TRBJ1-2,TRBV20-1,SARVVNRENYGYT
12,TRBJ2-5,TRBV5-5,ACSSGGMEETQY
9,TRBJ2-7,TRBV25-1,ASKEKYEQY
14,TRBJ2-1,TRBV12-5,ASGLVLTGGYNEQF
13,TRBJ1-5,TRBV28,ASSTNRGKRGTQH
9,TRBJ2-1,TRBV3-1,ASTHKETQF
13,TRBJ2-1,TRBV6-2/TRBV6-3,ASRNRDYLYNEQF
13,TRBJ2-1,TRBV6-5,ASSPDRAEGNEQF
12,TRBJ2-1,TRBV2,ASRASGPQETQF
13,TRBJ1-5,TRBV28,ASSPRQGGPGPQH
15,TRBJ2-1,TRBV27,ASSLWAVKSPYNEQF
16,TRBJ2-6,TRBV7-2,ASSLVGTLSSGANVLT
13,TRBJ2-1,TRBV7-8,ASSQGTSGSNEQF
11,TRBJ1-1,TRBV10-2,ATIDRLNTEAF
12,TRBJ2-1,TRBV27,ASSLDRFLREQF
13,.,TRBV6-1,ASTGLAGGRETQY
9,TRBJ2-4,TRBV7-8,ASSGGLEQY
13,TRBJ2-3,TRBV9,ASSDGQGSADTQY
12,TRBJ2-7,TRBV6-2/TRBV6-3,ASSETGATYEQY
14,TRBJ2-2,TRBV7-9,ASPSGQGVNTGELF
14,TRBJ2-7,TRBV15,ATSRVRAPFGYEQY
12,TRBJ2-3,TRBV7-2,ASSLGPPLDTQY
12,TRBJ1-1,TRBV28,ASSLDRINTEAF
12,TRBJ1-2,TRBV18,ASSPLKGLYGYT
12,TRBJ2-3,TRBV6-6,ASSDQGPPDTQY
14,TRBJ1-1,TRBV4-2,ASSPSVGTGAPHAF
13,TRBJ2-2,TRBV13,ASSLGPKNTGELF
9,TRBJ2-4,TRBV12-3/TRBV12-4,ASTLGSIQY
13,TRBJ2-1,TRBV13,ASSLGVGGLDEQF
13,TRBJ2-5,TRBV5-1,ASSLAGPTQETQY
14,TRBJ1-2,TRBV7-2,ASSSTSGTGEVGYT
14,TRBJ1-5,TRBV5-5,ASSLVFGGLGQPQH